This TCR beta chain was captured by sequencing in a study of OX40 agonist ivuxolimab in advanced cancers. About the study as a whole: Ivuxolimab was a fully human IgG2 agonistic monoclonal antibody targeting the costimulatory receptor OX40 (CD134). Intravenous ivuxolimab was administered to patients every 2 weeks at six dose levels: 0.01, 0.1, 0.3, 1.5, 3 and 10 mg/kg. Of the roughly 52 dose-escalation patients, hepatocellular carcinoma was present in 19, melanoma in approximately 15, renal cell carcinoma in 9 and head and neck cancer in 9. In the dose-escalation cohort, 65% to 85% of patients were male, and the mean age was roughly 60 years with a range of about 20 to 79. Prior anti-PD-1, anti-PD-L1 or anti-CTLA-4 therapy was permitted, and 40% of dose-escalation patients had received checkpoint inhibitors. Three dose-escalation patients achieved partial responses, one with hepatocellular carcinoma and two with cutaneous melanoma. The point of sequencing TCRbeta in the periphery was to test whether ivuxolimab changed TCR sequence diversity and drove clonal T-cell expansion. The monotherapy dose-escalation portion (N = 52 patients) of the phase I ivuxolimab trial is reported in the paper. Overall study results and their limits: Low levels of normalized T-cell clonal expansion were also shown by some nonresponding patients. After ivuxolimab, expanded clones were on average more numerous among CD8+ T cells than among CD4+ T cells. Antigen specificity was not determined for the clonally expanded peripheral T cells. In the 0.1-3.0 mg/kg groups, partial responders had among the lowest normalized peripheral clonal expansion, particularly in CD8+ T cells. At doses of 0.1 to 3.0 mg/kg, clonal expansion of both CD4+ and CD8+ T cells in blood was seen between baseline and week 6.

For sequencing of the TCRbeta CDR3 region, genomic DNA was extracted from the sorted cells. TCRbeta CDR3 regions were sequenced using the immunoSEQ Assay. In its TCRdb copy, this immuneACCESS table keeps in-frame sequences only and misses some clones. Where compared with another copy, unresolved V genes explain less than half of these, and the others have no known cause. In all, the sample holds around 53,000 clones, and 75% to 85% of those were seen once. The ten largest clones take up 2% to 2.5% of the sample. From the cysteine up to the phenylalanine, the CDR3 has a length of 12 residues. Only CDR3 DNA remains: 36 bases, in frame from the first base. CDR1 and CDR2 (SGDLS, YYNGEE) derive from the germline V gene. V lost 2 bases and J lost 5 bases; the stretch between them is 7 bases long. The trial excluded patients who had a history of autoimmune disease or were on systemic immunosuppression. Peripheral blood for TCR sequencing was collected from all dose cohorts at baseline, on cycle 4 day 1, and on cycle 7 day 1. The samples were drawn from a first-in-human, open-label, multicenter phase I dose-escalation trial of ivuxolimab. The trial enrolled adults with locally advanced or metastatic head and neck squamous cell, hepatocellular, melanoma or renal cell carcinoma. Before TCR sequencing, CD4+ and CD8+ T cells were separately sorted from peripheral blood.

Remarks on this clone: Its antigen is not yet known. Within one base of it there is no much larger clone, and no base qualities were kept.

This TCR derives from an adult with an advanced solid tumor such as melanoma, head and neck, liver or kidney cancer. The sample consisted of CD4+ or CD8+ T cells sorted from blood, taken in a trial of the OX40 agonist ivuxolimab. The chain is made from TRBV9 and TRBJ1-2; confidence is insufficient to name the D gene. The sequence in DNA is TGTGCCAGCAGCGTTGGGCAGTATGGCTACACCTTC. The resulting protein is CASSVGQYGYTF.